The rows below give T cell receptor beta chains drawn from one sample of a study of cytomegalovirus exposure and HLA in healthy donors. Generated by immunoSEQ multiplex PCR, the TCRdb table keeps only in-frame clones and is missing some. The sample lists 150,000 or so clones; about 83% were seen once. Sequencing input: PBMCs. These receptor sequences come from a middle-aged man in good health and CMV-seropositive. The CDR3 runs from the conserved cysteine through the conserved F or W. D genes are given only for firm matches. Clone size appears in some rows only: once, few, many, or a class for an expanded clone.

j_call d_call clone_size cdr3_length v_call cdr3_aa cdr3_nt
TRBJ1-3 - once 15 TRBV4-1 CASSYQGASGNTIYF TGCGCCAGCAGCTATCAGGGTGCCTCTGGAAACACCATATATTTT
TRBJ2-1 TRBD2 - 15 TRBV6-5 CASSPGGVPYNEQFF TGTGCCAGCAGTCCGGGAGGGGTACCCTACAATGAGCAGTTCTTC
TRBJ2-1 TRBD1 once 12 TRBV25-1 CACGQGYNEQFF TGTGCCTGCGGACAGGGGTACAATGAGCAGTTCTTC
TRBJ2-7 - - 12 TRBV21-1 CASSRGLYEQYF TGTGCCAGCAGCAGGGGGCTCTACGAGCAGTACTTC
TRBJ2-3 TRBD2 - 16 TRBV18 CASSPMGGRGSDTQYF TGTGCCAGCTCACCAATGGGCGGGAGAGGGTCAGATACGCAGTATTTT
TRBJ1-5 - - 15 TRBV18 CASSPSEPSNQPQHF TGTGCCAGCTCACCATCCGAGCCTAGCAATCAGCCCCAGCATTTT
TRBJ2-7 - - 14 TRBV6-6 CASSYGQRAYEQYF TGTGCCAGCAGTTACGGACAGCGAGCCTACGAGCAGTACTTC
TRBJ2-1 - - 12 TRBV2 CAGAGEYNEQFF TGTGCCGGCGCTGGGGAGTACAATGAGCAGTTCTTC
TRBJ2-1 - few 15 TRBV19 CASSPWGGRYNEQFF TGTGCCAGTAGTCCCTGGGGGGGGCGCTACAATGAGCAGTTCTTC
TRBJ2-7 - - 14 TRBV28 CASGGTGSSYEQYF TGTGCCAGCGGGGGGACCGGGAGCTCCTACGAGCAGTACTTC
TRBJ2-1 - once 14 TRBV2 CASSTQTPLREQFF TGTGCCAGCAGTACACAGACCCCGCTCCGAGAGCAGTTCTTC
TRBJ1-5 TRBD1 - 15 TRBV7-6 CASSPWAGGHQPQHF TGTGCCAGCAGCCCCTGGGCAGGGGGCCATCAGCCCCAGCATTTT
TRBJ2-5 - - 13 TRBV19 CASSYRVWEAQYF TGTGCCAGTAGTTACCGCGTCTGGGAGGCCCAGTACTTC
TRBJ2-2 TRBD2 few 14 TRBV6-4 CASRTSPNTGELFF TGTGCCAGCAGGACTAGCCCAAACACCGGGGAGCTGTTTTTT
TRBJ2-1 - - 15 TRBV7-9 CASSAPGTGRNEQFF TGTGCCAGTTCCGCCCCAGGGACGGGGAGGAATGAGCAGTTCTTC
TRBJ1-1 - - 13 TRBV7-9 CASSSRQGGEAFF TGTGCCAGCAGCTCTCGGCAGGGTGGTGAAGCTTTCTTT
TRBJ1-1 TRBD1 - 13 TRBV18 CASSPGTGVEAFF TGTGCCAGCTCACCAGGGACAGGGGTTGAAGCTTTCTTT
TRBJ2-7 TRBD1 - 12 TRBV7-9 CASGQGRGEQYF TGTGCCAGCGGACAGGGAAGGGGCGAGCAGTACTTC
TRBJ2-5 - - 13 TRBV6-5 CASSEGRRETQYF TGTGCCAGCTCCGAAGGGAGGAGAGAGACCCAGTACTTC
TRBJ2-7 TRBD2 few 15 TRBV13 CASSLASGGGAEQYF TGTGCCAGCAGCTTGGCTAGCGGGGGGGGAGCCGAGCAGTACTTC
TRBJ2-4 - - 16 TRBV27 CASSPRSGLAKNIQYF TGTGCCAGCAGTCCGCGATCGGGGTTAGCCAAAAACATTCAGTACTTC
TRBJ2-3 - once 14 TRBV5-1 CASSLGRSTDTQYF TGCGCCAGCAGCTTGGGCAGGAGCACAGATACGCAGTATTTT
TRBJ1-3 TRBD1 - 15 TRBV4-1 CASSPPGQGRNTIYF TGCGCCAGCAGCCCCCCGGGACAGGGAAGAAACACCATATATTTT
TRBJ1-1 - - 11 TRBV10-3 CAISDGVGAFF TGTGCCATCAGTGACGGGGTAGGTGCTTTCTTT
TRBJ2-7 TRBD1 - 16 TRBV6-1 CASSAIRGTGSYEQYF TGTGCCAGCAGTGCGATAAGGGGGACAGGGTCCTACGAGCAGTACTTC
TRBJ2-3 TRBD2 - 14 TRBV6-5 CARPGAGVMDTQYF TGTGCCAGGCCTGGAGCGGGAGTAATGGATACGCAGTATTTT
TRBJ2-3 - - 17 TRBV2 CATTCSDKTVSTDTQYF TGTGCCACCACCTGCTCCGACAAGACCGTTAGCACAGATACGCAGTATTTT
TRBJ2-1 TRBD2 - 15 TRBV19 CASSIGLAPYNEQFF TGTGCCAGTAGTATCGGACTAGCGCCCTACAATGAGCAGTTCTTC
TRBJ1-4 - - 14 TRBV28 CASNRASRREKLFF TGTGCCAGCAACCGGGCTTCCCGGAGGGAAAAACTGTTTTTT
TRBJ2-1 - - 14 TRBV18 CASSPPQGYNEQFF TGTGCCAGCTCACCACCCCAGGGATACAATGAGCAGTTCTTC
TRBJ2-7 - - 13 TRBV18 CASSRGSSYEQYF TGTGCCAGCTCGCGGGGTTCTTCCTACGAGCAGTACTTC
TRBJ2-5 TRBD1 - 12 TRBV10-1 CASSETGGPQYF TGCGCCAGCAGTGAAACAGGGGGGCCCCAGTACTTC
TRBJ1-1 - - 14 TRBV7-9 CASSPGGMNTEAFF TGTGCCAGCAGCCCTGGGGGGATGAACACTGAAGCTTTCTTT
TRBJ2-3 - - 13 TRBV29-1 CSVEVRHSDTQYF TGCAGCGTTGAAGTGAGGCATTCAGATACGCAGTATTTT
TRBJ2-7 - - 12 TRBV30 CAWSVRSGLQYF TGTGCCTGGAGTGTAAGGTCGGGTCTTCAGTACTTC
TRBJ2-7 - once 15 TRBV28 CASSPPDISLNEQYF TGTGCCAGCAGTCCTCCCGACATAAGTTTGAACGAGCAGTACTTC
TRBJ2-4 - - 15 TRBV19 CASSVVGLASNIQYF TGTGCCAGTAGTGTTGTGGGTTTGGCTAGTAACATTCAGTACTTC
TRBJ1-5 TRBD1 - 15 TRBV19 CASSVWTGGNQPQHF TGTGCCAGTAGTGTCTGGACAGGGGGCAATCAGCCCCAGCATTTT
TRBJ2-7 - - 16 TRBV27 CASSLAPQGGRYEQYF TGTGCCAGCAGTTTAGCGCCTCAGGGGGGACGCTACGAGCAGTACTTC
TRBJ2-2 - - 14 TRBV7-3 CASSSSLNTGELFF TGTGCCAGCAGCTCAAGCTTGAACACCGGGGAGCTGTTTTTT
TRBJ2-7 TRBD1 - 15 TRBV2 CASSEAGTGTYEQYF TGTGCCAGCAGTGAAGCGGGGACAGGGACTTACGAGCAGTACTTC
TRBJ2-7 TRBD1 - 14 TRBV5-8 CASSLERQGGEQYF TGTGCCAGCAGCTTGGAAAGACAGGGGGGCGAGCAGTACTTC
TRBJ2-5 - - 14 TRBV5-4 CASSLALIQETQYF TGTGCCAGCAGCTTGGCCCTAATCCAAGAGACCCAGTACTTC
TRBJ2-6 - - 17 TRBV10-3 CAISERGTISGANVLTF TGTGCCATCAGTGAGAGGGGGACAATATCTGGGGCCAACGTCCTGACTTTC
TRBJ2-5 - - 14 TRBV18 CASSRRAAQETQYF TGTGCCAGCTCACGGAGGGCAGCACAAGAGACCCAGTACTTC
TRBJ1-2 - few 13 TRBV11-2 CASPPRGAGGYTF TGTGCCAGCCCACCCCGGGGGGCGGGTGGCTACACCTTC